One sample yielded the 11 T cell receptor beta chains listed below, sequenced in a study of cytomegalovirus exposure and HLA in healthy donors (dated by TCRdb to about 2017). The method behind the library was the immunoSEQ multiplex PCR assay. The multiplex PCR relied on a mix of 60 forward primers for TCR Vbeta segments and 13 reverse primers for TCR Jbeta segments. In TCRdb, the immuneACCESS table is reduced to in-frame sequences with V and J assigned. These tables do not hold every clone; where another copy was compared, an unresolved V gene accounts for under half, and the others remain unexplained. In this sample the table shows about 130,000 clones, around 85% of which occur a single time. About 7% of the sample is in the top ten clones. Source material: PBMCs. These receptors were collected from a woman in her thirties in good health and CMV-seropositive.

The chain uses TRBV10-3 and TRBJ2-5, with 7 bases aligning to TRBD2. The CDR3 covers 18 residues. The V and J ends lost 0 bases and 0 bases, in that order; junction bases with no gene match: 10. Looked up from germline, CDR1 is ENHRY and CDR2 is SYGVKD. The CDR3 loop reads CAISESEGSSGYQETQYF. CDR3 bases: TGTGCCATCAGTGAGTCGGAGGGGTCTAGCGGTTACCAAGAGACCCAGTACTTC.

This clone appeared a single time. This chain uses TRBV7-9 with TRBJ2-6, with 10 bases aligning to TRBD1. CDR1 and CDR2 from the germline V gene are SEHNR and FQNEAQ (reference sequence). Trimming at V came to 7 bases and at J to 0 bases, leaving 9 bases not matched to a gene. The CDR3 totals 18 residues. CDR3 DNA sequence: TGTGCCAGCACTGTCCGGGACAGGGGTTTCTCTGGGGCCAACGTCCTGACTTTC. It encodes CASTVRDRGFSGANVLTF.

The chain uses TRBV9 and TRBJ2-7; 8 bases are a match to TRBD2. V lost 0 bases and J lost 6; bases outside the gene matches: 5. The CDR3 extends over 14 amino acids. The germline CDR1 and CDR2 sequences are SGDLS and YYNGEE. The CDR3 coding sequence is TGTGCCAGCAGCGTAGCGGGGGGGCAGTTCGAGCAGTACTTC. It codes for CASSVAGGQFEQYF.

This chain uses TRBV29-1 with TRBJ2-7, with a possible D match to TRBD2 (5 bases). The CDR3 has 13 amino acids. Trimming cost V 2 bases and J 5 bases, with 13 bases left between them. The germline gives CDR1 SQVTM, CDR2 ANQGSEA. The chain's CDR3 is CSVELANLNEQYF. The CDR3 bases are TGCAGCGTTGAACTAGCCAACCTTAACGAGCAGTACTTC.

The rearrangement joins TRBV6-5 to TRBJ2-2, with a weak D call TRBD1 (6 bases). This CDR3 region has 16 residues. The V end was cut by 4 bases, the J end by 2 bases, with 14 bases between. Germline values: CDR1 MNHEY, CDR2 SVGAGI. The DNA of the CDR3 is TGTGCCAGCAGTTGGAATGGCAGGGGCAACACCGGGGAGCTGTTTTTT. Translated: CASSWNGRGNTGELFF.

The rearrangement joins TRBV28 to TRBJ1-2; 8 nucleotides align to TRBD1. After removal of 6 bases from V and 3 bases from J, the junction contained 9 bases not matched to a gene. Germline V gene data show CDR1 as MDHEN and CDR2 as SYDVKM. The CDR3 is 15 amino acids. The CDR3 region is CASRGRGPDHYGYTF. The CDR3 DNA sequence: TGTGCCAGCAGGGGCAGGGGGCCTGACCACTATGGCTACACCTTC.

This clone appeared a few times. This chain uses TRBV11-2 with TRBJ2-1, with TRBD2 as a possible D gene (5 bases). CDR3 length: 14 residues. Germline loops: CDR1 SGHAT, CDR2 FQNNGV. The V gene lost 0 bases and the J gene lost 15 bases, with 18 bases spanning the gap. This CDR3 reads CASSLDIASGTRFF. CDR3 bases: TGTGCCAGCAGCTTAGATATAGCGTCGGGAACACGGTTCTTC.

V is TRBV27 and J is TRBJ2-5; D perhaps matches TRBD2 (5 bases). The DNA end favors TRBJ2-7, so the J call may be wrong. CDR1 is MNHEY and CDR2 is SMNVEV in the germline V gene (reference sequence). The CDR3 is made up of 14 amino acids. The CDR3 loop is CASSFSGITYEQYF. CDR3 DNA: TGTGCCAGCAGTTTTTCGGGAATCACCTACGAGCAGTACTTC.

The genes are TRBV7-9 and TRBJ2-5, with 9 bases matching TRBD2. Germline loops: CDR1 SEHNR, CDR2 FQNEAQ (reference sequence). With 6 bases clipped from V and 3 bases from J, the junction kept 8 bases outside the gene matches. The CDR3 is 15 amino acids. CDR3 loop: CASRTVLAGEETQYF. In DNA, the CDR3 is TGTGCCAGCAGAACCGTCTTAGCGGGAGAAGAGACCCAGTACTTC. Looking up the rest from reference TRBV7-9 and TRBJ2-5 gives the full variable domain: DTGVSQNPRHKITKRGQNVTFRCDPISEHNRLYWYRQTLGQGPEFLTYFQNEAQLEKSRLLSDRFSAERPKGSFSTLEIQRTEQGDSAMYLCASRTVLAGEETQYFGPGTRLLVL.

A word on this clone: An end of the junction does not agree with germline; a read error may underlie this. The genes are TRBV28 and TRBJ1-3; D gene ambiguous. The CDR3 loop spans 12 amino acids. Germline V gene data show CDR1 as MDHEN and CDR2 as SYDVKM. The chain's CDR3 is CASSSSGDTIYF. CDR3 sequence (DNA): TGTGCCAGCAGTTCTAGTGGAGACACCATATATTTT.

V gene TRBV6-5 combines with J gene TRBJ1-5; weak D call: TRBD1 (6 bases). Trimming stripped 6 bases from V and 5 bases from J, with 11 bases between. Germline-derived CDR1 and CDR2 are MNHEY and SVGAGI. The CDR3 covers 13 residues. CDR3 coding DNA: TGTGCCAGCAGATCTACAGGGTATCAGCCCCAGCATTTT. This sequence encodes CASRSTGYQPQHF.